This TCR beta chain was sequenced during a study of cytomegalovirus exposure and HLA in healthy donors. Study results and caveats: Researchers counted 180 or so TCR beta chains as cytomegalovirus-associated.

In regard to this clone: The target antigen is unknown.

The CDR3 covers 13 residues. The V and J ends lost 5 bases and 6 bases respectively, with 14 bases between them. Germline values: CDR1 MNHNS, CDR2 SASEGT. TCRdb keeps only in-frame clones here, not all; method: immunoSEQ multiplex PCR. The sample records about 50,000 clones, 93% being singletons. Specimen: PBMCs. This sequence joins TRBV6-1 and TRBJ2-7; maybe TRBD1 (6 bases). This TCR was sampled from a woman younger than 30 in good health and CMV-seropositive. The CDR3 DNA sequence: TGTGCCAGCAGTAGGGACACGAGGGGCGAGCAGTACTTC. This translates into CASSRDTRGEQYF.